Sequencing of this T cell receptor (beta chain) was carried out in a study of cytomegalovirus exposure and HLA in healthy donors. About the research overall: Genotyping of hundreds of donors showed that around 86% belonged to the Caucasian-associated ancestry cluster.

Primers included in the PCR were 60 Vbeta and 13 Jbeta primers. Clones were sequenced by immunoSEQ multiplex PCR, and TCRdb holds only the in-frame ones, with some missing. The sample's table shows more than 85,000 clones. About this clone: No antigen is known for it.

Study-wide results and limits: Across all donors, roughly uniform sequencing depth was an assumption of the presence/absence analyses. Associated with cytomegalovirus, according to the listing, were 150 to 200 TCR beta chains. Compared with the approximately 680-donor mean, an Asian-associated ancestry cluster reportedly had fewer N-insertions, according to a later analysis.

Sequenced input: PBMCs. This receptor was obtained from a girl under 18 in good health and CMV-seropositive.

CDR3 loop: CASSTLVGGEYF. The CDR3, as DNA: TGTGCCAGCAGTACCCTGGTGGGAGGAGAGTACTTC. The chain has TRBV6-5 and TRBJ2-7; D might be TRBD2 (6 bases). Per germline, CDR1 MNHEY and CDR2 SVGAGI. This CDR3 spans 12 amino acids. The germline V and J ends were trimmed by 5 bases and 11 bases, with 16 bases remaining between them.